Sequencing of this T cell receptor beta chain was carried out in a study of blood T cells in healthy people across ages. Through a sample-barcoded 5' primer and a J-beta primer mix, a second PCR was run for 7 to 11 cycles. TCRdb used MiXCR to reprocess the 5' RACE reads, holding one entry per CDR3 protein. Of hundreds of thousands of distinct CDR3 sequences detected, over 40% appear once; the ten largest clones hold about 30%. V lost 5 bases to trimming and J lost 7 bases; unmatched junction nucleotides: 10. This CDR3 comprises 14 residues. Looked up from germline, CDR1 is MNHEY and CDR2 is SMNVEV (reference sequence).

V is TRBV27 and J is TRBJ2-7, with 8 bases lining up with TRBD1. This sequence originates from a man older than 75 in good health. Sequencing was carried out using blood. This CDR3 reads CASSKMDRAGEQYF. The CDR3 DNA sequence: TGTGCCAGCAGTAAAATGGACAGGGCGGGGGAGCAGTACTTC.